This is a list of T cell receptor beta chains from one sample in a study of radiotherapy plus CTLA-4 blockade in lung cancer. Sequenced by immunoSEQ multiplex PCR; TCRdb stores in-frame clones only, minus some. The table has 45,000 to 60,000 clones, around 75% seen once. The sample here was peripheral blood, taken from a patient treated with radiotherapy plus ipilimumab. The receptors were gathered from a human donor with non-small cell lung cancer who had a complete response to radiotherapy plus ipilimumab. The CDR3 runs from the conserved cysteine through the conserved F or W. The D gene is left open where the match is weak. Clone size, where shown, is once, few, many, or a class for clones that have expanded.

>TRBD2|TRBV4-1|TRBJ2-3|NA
CASSGGAGGGDTQYF
TGCGCCAGCAGCGGAGGGGCGGGAGGGGGAGATACGCAGTATTTT
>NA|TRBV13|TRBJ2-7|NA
CASSLGTANYEQYF
TGTGCCAGCAGCTTAGGCACCGCGAACTACGAGCAGTACTTC
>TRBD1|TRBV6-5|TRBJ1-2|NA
CASTKTGGSYGYTF
TGTGCCAGCACCAAGACAGGGGGATCCTATGGCTACACCTTC
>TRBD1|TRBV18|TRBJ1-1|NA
CASSLQGGWDTEAFF
TGTGCCAGCTCGCTACAGGGGGGTTGGGACACTGAAGCTTTCTTT
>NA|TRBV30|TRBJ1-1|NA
CAWRGRKEAFF
TGTGCCTGGAGGGGGAGAAAAGAAGCTTTCTTT
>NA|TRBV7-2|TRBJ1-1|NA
CASSSVYRDTEAFF
TGTGCCAGCAGCTCCGTTTACCGGGATACTGAAGCTTTCTTT
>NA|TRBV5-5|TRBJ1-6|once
CASSLDWGLFNSPLHF
TGTGCCAGCAGCTTGGATTGGGGGCTTTTTAATTCACCCCTCCACTTT
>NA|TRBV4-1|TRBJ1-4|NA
CASSRGEGGMKEKLFF
TGCGCCAGCAGCCGAGGGGAGGGGGGGATGAAGGAAAAACTGTTTTTT
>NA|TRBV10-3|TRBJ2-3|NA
CAISEGASRVGTQYF
TGTGCCATCAGTGAGGGAGCTAGCAGAGTGGGTACGCAGTATTTT
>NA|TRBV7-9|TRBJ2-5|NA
CASSSLEAGGGQTGTQYF
TGTGCCAGCAGCAGCCTGGAGGCTGGCGGGGGACAAACTGGGACCCAGTACTTC
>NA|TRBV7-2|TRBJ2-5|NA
CASSLGLLRGTQYF
TGTGCCAGCAGCTTAGGCCTCCTCCGGGGGACCCAGTACTTC
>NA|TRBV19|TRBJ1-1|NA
CASSITTNTEAFF
TGTGCCAGTAGTATTACAACAAACACTGAAGCTTTCTTT
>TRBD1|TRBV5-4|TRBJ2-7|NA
CASSQDWDRPFYEQYF
TGCGCCAGCAGCCAAGACTGGGACAGGCCTTTCTACGAGCAGTACTTC
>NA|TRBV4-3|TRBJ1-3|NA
CASSPTVSGNTIYF
TGCGCCAGCAGCCCAACAGTCTCTGGAAACACCATATATTTT